This TCR beta chain was found in a study of blood T cell repertoires in COVID-19. Overall study: The United States, Italy and Spain supplied acute and convalescent COVID-19 samples. In each case, the material was cDNA or gDNA derived from T cells, B-cell-depleted T cells, or PBMCs.

This CDR3 is 14 amino acids long. The trim removed 7 bases at V and 8 bases at J, leaving 7 bases unmatched. The germline V gene has CDR1 SNHLY and CDR2 FYNNEI. In its sample, this clone was seen once. Original methodology: Scientists estimated how many nucleated cells there were by amplifying reference gene primers. Some clones are missing from TCRdb's copy, which holds only in-frame ones; the method was immunoSEQ multiplex PCR. The V and J calls and clone size were taken over from that table, and D and trimming were inferred from the DNA. The sample records some 300,000 clones, around 87% being singletons.

Sequencing was performed on peripheral blood. The chain has TRBV2 and TRBJ1-6; the match to TRBD1 covers 8 bases. This TCR was sampled from a man aged 65-85 years with acute or convalescent COVID-19. DNA of the CDR3: TGTGCCAGCACCGGACAGGGTCTGGATTCACCCCTCCACTTT. This sequence encodes CASTGQGLDSPLHF. The full variable domain, rest sourced from reference TRBV2 and TRBJ1-6, is EPEVTQTPSHQVTQMGQEVILRCVPISNHLYFYWYRQILGQKVEFLVSFYNNEISEKSEIFDDQFSVERPDGSNFTLKIRSTKLEDSAMYFCASTGQGLDSPLHFGNGTRLTVT.